This entry features one T cell receptor beta chain sequence. Antigen specificity is unknown. This entry comes from a study of cytomegalovirus exposure and HLA in healthy donors. Study at large: Previous work identified roughly 120 million unique TCR beta sequences from around 170 million T cells. Study-level findings and limits: Common viral pathogens seemed to be connected with several of the most significant clusters, according to a later analysis.

Amplification used 60 Vbeta primers and 13 Jbeta primers. Produced via immunoSEQ multiplex PCR; TCRdb's table is partial and in-frame only. This table holds 200,000 to 250,000 clones, 75% found once. In germline, CDR1 is SGHKS, CDR2 YYEKEE (reference sequence). The V gene end was trimmed by 4 bases and the J gene end by 0 bases; junction bases not matched to a gene: 6. The CDR3 extends over 16 amino acids. The sequenced material came from PBMCs. This chain joins TRBV5-5 and TRBJ2-3; TRBD1 aligns across 9 bases. The clonotype comes from a woman in her 30s in good health and CMV-seronegative. CDR3 DNA sequence: TGTGCCAGCAGCGACTACGGGACAGGGAGCACAGATACGCAGTATTTT. This translates into CASSDYGTGSTDTQYF.